The following is a T cell receptor (beta chain) sequence with its context. What it recognizes is unknown. This sample was taken from a study of graft-versus-host responses after intestinal transplantation. The germline V gene has CDR1 SGHTA and CDR2 FQGNSA. Trimming cost V 5 bases and J 8 bases, with 21 bases left between them. CDR3 length: 16 residues. The protocol was immunoSEQ multiplex PCR, while the TCRdb copy is restricted to in-frame clones and leaves out a portion. The sample gives over 100,000 clones, approximately 84% of which show up once; 0.9% is in the top ten. The sequencing here drew on unstimulated CD4+ T cells sorted from spleen or lymph node cells, taken before intestinal transplant. The receptor was derived from a human donor who received an intestinal transplant. The chain is built from TRBV7-2 and TRBJ1-4, with D hard to call. The CDR3 spells CASSTTPGRIGEKLFF. In DNA form, the CDR3 reads TGTGCCAGCAGCACAACGCCGGGCAGGATAGGAGAAAAACTGTTTTTT.